These 12 T cell receptor beta chains were sequenced from one sample in a study of cytomegalovirus exposure and HLA in healthy donors. PCR employed 60 Vbeta and 13 Jbeta primers. Here immunoSEQ multiplex PCR was the method, and the copy in TCRdb shows in-frame clones only, minus some. The sample comprises 130,000 or so clones, roughly 77% of which are singletons, and about 3.5% rests with the top ten. Sequencing input: PBMCs. These receptors all stem from a man aged 35-49 years in good health and CMV-seronegative.

The genes are TRBV18 and TRBJ2-7; 7 bases agree with TRBD1. The CDR3 totals 13 residues. The germline V gene has CDR1 KGHSH and CDR2 LQKENI. Trimming removed 5 bases from V and 6 bases from J; junction bases left unmatched: 7. The CDR3 DNA follows: TGTGCCAGCTCATTGGGACAGCTCCTCGAGCAGTACTTC. It yields the protein CASSLGQLLEQYF. The entire variable domain, with the rest obtained from reference TRBV18 and TRBJ2-7, is as follows: NAGVMQNPRHLVRRRGQEARLRCSPMKGHSHVYWYRQLPEEGLKFMVYLQKENIIDESGMPKERFSAEFPKEGPSILRIQQVVRGDSAAYFCASSLGQLLEQYFGPGTRLTVT.

The chain uses TRBV7-8 and TRBJ1-3; D is possibly TRBD1 (5 bases). The CDR3 consists of 16 residues. V was shortened by 1 base and J by 0 bases, with 10 bases between the two germline ends. Germline loops: CDR1 SGHVS, CDR2 FQNEAQ. CDR3 region: CASSLDGGRSGNTIYF. In DNA form, the CDR3 reads TGTGCCAGCAGCTTAGACGGGGGACGCTCTGGAAACACCATATATTTT. The whole variable domain, filled in from reference TRBV7-8 and TRBJ1-3, reads GAGVSQSPRYKVAKRGQDVALRCDPISGHVSLFWYQQALGQGPEFLTYFQNEAQLDKSGLPSDRFFAERPEGSVSTLKIQRTQQEDSAVYLCASSLDGGRSGNTIYFGEGSWLTVV.

CDR3 protein: CASSFLASANTGELFF. The DNA for the CDR3 is TGCGCCAGCAGCTTCCTGGCATCCGCGAACACCGGGGAGCTGTTTTTT. The chain employs TRBV5-1 and TRBJ2-2; D gene uncertain. The V end lost 2 bases, the J end lost 0 bases, and 11 bases lay between the germline ends. The CDR3 runs to 16 residues. Germline values: CDR1 SGHRS, CDR2 YFSETQ.

A single count supports this clone. The rearrangement uses TRBV10-3 and TRBJ1-1, with 7 bases matching TRBD1. Germline CDR1 and CDR2: ENHRY and SYGVKD. This CDR3 is built from 17 residues. V trimming: 0 bases; J trimming: 1 base; junction bases outside the gene matches: 8. The CDR3 nucleotides read TGTGCCATCAGTGAGTCGTACAGGGGTTGGGGGAACACTGAAGCTTTCTTT. Translating gives CAISESYRGWGNTEAFF.

This chain joins TRBV7-2 and TRBJ2-5; 11 nucleotides align to TRBD1. CDR3 length: 15 residues. CDR1 and CDR2 from the germline V gene are SGHTA and FQGNSA. Germline trimming cut 7 bases from V and 5 bases from J; bases unmatched to any gene: 9. As DNA, the CDR3 is TGTGCCAGCAAAGTGACCGGGACAGGGGGTGAGACCCAGTACTTC. The encoded protein is CASKVTGTGGETQYF.

The chain carries TRBV6-1 and TRBJ2-2; 12 bases fit TRBD1. The germline gives CDR1 MNHNS, CDR2 SASEGT. The CDR3 sequence is 19 residues long. The V segment lost 3 bases and the J segment 5 bases; nucleotides outside the gene matches: 13. This chain's CDR3 is CASSDIISGQGAGTGELFF. The CDR3 DNA is TGTGCCAGCAGTGACATAATCTCGGGACAGGGGGCAGGGACCGGGGAGCTGTTTTTT.

The chain links TRBV28 to TRBJ1-5, with D unclear. Germline lookup yields CDR1 MDHEN and CDR2 SYDVKM. V lost 6 bases and J 1 base, leaving 16 bases between the germline ends. This CDR3 contains 16 residues. CDR3 sequence: CASSPNKDNSNQPQHF. The CDR3 DNA reads as TGTGCCAGCAGCCCCAACAAAGACAACAGCAATCAGCCCCAGCATTTT. The full variable domain, rest sourced from reference TRBV28 and TRBJ1-5, is DVKVTQSSRYLVKRTGEKVFLECVQDMDHENMFWYRQDPGLGLRLIYFSYDVKMKEKGDIPEGYSVSREKKERFSLILESASTNQTSMYLCASSPNKDNSNQPQHFGDGTRLSIL.

J is TRBJ1-3 and V is TRBV2, with a possible D match to TRBD1 (6 bases). V lost 7 bases, J lost 0 bases, and 16 bases lay in between. Germline CDR1 SNHLY, CDR2 FYNNEI. CDR3 length equals 16 residues. This chain's CDR3 is CASKGPGQDSGNTIYF. In nucleotides, the CDR3 is TGTGCCAGCAAAGGACCGGGACAAGACTCTGGAAACACCATATATTTT.

The genes are TRBV4-3 and TRBJ1-1; D is possibly TRBD1 (6 bases). The CDR3 totals 14 residues. Per germline, CDR1 LGHNA and CDR2 YSLEER. Trimming took 1 base from V and 3 from J, leaving 9 bases between them. The CDR3 loop is CASSQVTGYTEAFF. DNA for the CDR3: TGCGCCAGCAGCCAAGTGACAGGCTACACTGAAGCTTTCTTT.

This clone has just a few counts. The chain is built from TRBV5-5 and TRBJ2-2, with TRBD1 matching 7 bases. Germline CDR1 reads SGHKS; CDR2 reads YYEKEE (reference sequence). The CDR3 is 14 amino acids. J was trimmed by 0 bases and V by 5 bases; bases with no gene match: 1. The CDR3 loop is CASRGTANTGELFF. In DNA, the CDR3 is TGTGCCAGCAGGGGGACAGCGAACACCGGGGAGCTGTTTTTT.

The chain combines TRBV25-1 with TRBJ2-5; TRBD1 agrees at 7 bases. This CDR3 spans 16 amino acids. J gave up 5 bases and V 0 bases, and 9 bases lay outside the gene matches. Germline V lookup: CDR1 MGHDK, CDR2 SYGVNS. CDR3 amino acids: CASSEYPWTGPETQYF. CDR3 in DNA: TGTGCCAGCAGTGAATACCCCTGGACAGGCCCCGAGACCCAGTACTTC. Together with reference TRBV25-1 and TRBJ2-5, the CDR3 gives the full variable domain: EADIYQTPRYLVIGTGKKITLECSQTMGHDKMYWYQQDPGMELHLIHYSYGVNSTEKGDLSSESTVSRIRTEHFPLTLESARPSHTSQYLCASSEYPWTGPETQYFGPGTRLLVL.

The V gene is TRBV29-1, the J gene TRBJ2-7; D is possibly TRBD1 (6 bases). Trimming left V 7 bases short and J 0 bases short, with 16 bases between. This CDR3 is 14 amino acids long. Germline CDR1 SQVTM, CDR2 ANQGSEA. This CDR3 reads CSAVRGPSSYEQYF. DNA of the CDR3: TGCAGCGCCGTCAGGGGCCCAAGCTCCTACGAGCAGTACTTC.